Shown below are 9 T cell receptor beta chains from a single sample sequenced in a study of CD8 T cells in ankylosing spondylitis. Study-wide findings and caveats: Seemingly characteristic of ankylosing spondylitis blood was a TCR beta motif consisting of fewer than 10 highly homologous variants.

TCRdb reprocessed the 5' RACE reads via MiXCR and lists one record per CDR3 protein. The sample lists around 540,000 distinct CDR3 sequences, 10% to 15% seen once, with over 6.5% in the top ten. For these receptors, no antigen is known. Sequencing input: blood, either unsorted or a sorted T cell fraction (not recorded which). Receptors originate from a male donor with ankylosing spondylitis.

This clonotype was seen repeatedly, ten times or more. This chain joins TRBV9 and TRBJ2-5, with a possible D match to TRBD2 (6 bases). Looked up from germline, CDR1 is SGDLS and CDR2 is YYNGEE. CDR3 size: 14 residues. Trimming removed 0 bases from V and 2 bases from J, with 8 bases in between. In nucleotides, the CDR3 is TGTGCCAGCAGCGTAGGAGCGGGTCAAGAGACCCAGTACTTC. It translates to CASSVGAGQETQYF.

The genes are TRBV5-1 and TRBJ2-1; 9 bases line up with TRBD2. The V gene end was trimmed by 6 bases and the J gene end by 6 bases; junction bases not matched to a gene: 4. Germline loops: CDR1 SGHRS, CDR2 YFSETQ. The CDR3 is made up of 13 amino acids. The CDR3 reads CASMIAGVNEQFF. In DNA, the CDR3 is TGCGCCAGCATGATAGCGGGAGTCAATGAGCAGTTCTTC.

This clonotype was found many times. V usage is TRBV5-1 and J usage is TRBJ2-1; no firm D call. Germline V CDR1 and CDR2: SGHRS, YFSETQ. Trimming took 1 base from V and 8 from J, leaving 13 bases between them. The CDR3 loop spans 14 amino acids. CDR3 DNA: TGCGCCAGCAGCTTGAATGGCCGGGTTGATGAGCAGTTCTTC. The encoded protein is CASSLNGRVDEQFF.

As DNA, the CDR3 is TGTGCCAGCAGTCAAGGGCGGGGACAGGGTATAAAGCTGTTTTTT. This translates into CASSQGRGQGIKLFF. This chain uses TRBV2 with TRBJ1-4; TRBD1 matches at 9 bases. Germline assignment: CDR1 SNHLY and CDR2 FYNNEI. The CDR3 runs 15 residues. Unmatched junction bases numbered 15, after V lost 5 bases and J lost 14 bases.

The sample holds many counts of this clonotype. The genes are TRBV18 and TRBJ1-2; TRBD1 matches at 7 bases. From germline, CDR1 is KGHSH and CDR2 LQKENI. CDR3 length: 15 amino acids. V was pared by 2 bases and J by 3 bases, with 6 bases of the junction left unmatched. The CDR3 is CASSPVQGFDYGYTF. The CDR3 nucleotides read TGTGCCAGCTCACCAGTACAGGGGTTCGACTATGGCTACACCTTC.

This clonotype was observed a few times. The chain employs TRBV20-1 and TRBJ1-2, with a possible D match to TRBD1 (5 bases). The CDR3 sequence is 14 residues long. V was shortened by 6 bases and J by 8 bases, with 22 bases between the two germline ends. The germline V gene encodes CDR1 DFQATT and CDR2 SNEGSKA (reference sequence). Here the CDR3 reads CSADWDGIRKGYTF. As DNA, the CDR3 is TGCAGTGCGGATTGGGACGGGATTAGAAAGGGCTACACCTTC.

This clonotype came up many times. CDR3 sequence: CASSQQGPFYEQYV. As DNA, the CDR3 is TGTGCCAGCAGCCAGCAGGGCCCCTTCTACGAGCAGTACGTC. The rearrangement links TRBV3-1 to TRBJ2-7; maybe TRBD1 (5 bases). The CDR3 spans 14 residues. CDR1 and CDR2 from the germline V gene are LGHDT and YNNKEL (reference sequence). V dropped 3 bases and J dropped 3 bases, with 12 bases sitting between them.

This clonotype has only a few counts. This chain connects TRBV19 to TRBJ1-5; weak D call: TRBD1 (6 bases). V shed 3 bases and J shed 4 bases, with 16 bases lying between them. CDR3 size: 16 residues. Germline loops: CDR1 LNHDA, CDR2 SQIVND (reference sequence). The CDR3 here is CASSMGARAPNQPQHF. CDR3 bases: TGTGCCAGTAGTATGGGGGCTAGAGCGCCAAATCAGCCCCAGCATTTT. Together with reference TRBV19 and TRBJ1-5, the CDR3 gives the full variable domain: DGGITQSPKYLFRKEGQNVTLSCEQNLNHDAMYWYRQDPGQGLRLIYYSQIVNDFQKGDIAEGYSVSREKKESFPLTVTSAQKNPTAFYLCASSMGARAPNQPQHFGDGTRLSIL.

J is TRBJ1-1 and V is TRBV12-3 or TRBV12-4; maybe TRBD1 (5 bases). Trimming took 8 bases from V and 3 from J, leaving 7 bases between them. CDR3 size: 11 residues. The DNA of the CDR3 is TGTGCCAGCTGGGGGGACACTGAAGCTTTCTTT. Encoded protein: CASWGDTEAFF.